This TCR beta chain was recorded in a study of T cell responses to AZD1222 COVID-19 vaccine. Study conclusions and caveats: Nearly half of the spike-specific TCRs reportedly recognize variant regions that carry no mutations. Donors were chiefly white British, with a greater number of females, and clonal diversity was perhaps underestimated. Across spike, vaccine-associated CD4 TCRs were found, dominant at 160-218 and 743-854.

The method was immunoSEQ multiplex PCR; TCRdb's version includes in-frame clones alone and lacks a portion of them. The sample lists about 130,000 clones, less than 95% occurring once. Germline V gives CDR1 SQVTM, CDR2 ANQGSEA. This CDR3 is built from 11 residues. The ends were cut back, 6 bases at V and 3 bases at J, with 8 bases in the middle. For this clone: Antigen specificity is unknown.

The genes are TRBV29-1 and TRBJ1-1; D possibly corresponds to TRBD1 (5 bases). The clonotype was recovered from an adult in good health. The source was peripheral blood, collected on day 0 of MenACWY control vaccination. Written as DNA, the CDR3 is TGCAGCGTGGCGGGGGACACTGAAGCTTTCTTT. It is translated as CSVAGDTEAFF.